Below, one T cell receptor (beta chain) is given with its context. The antigen remains unidentified. CDR3 length: 16 residues. The germline V gene encodes CDR1 SGHTA and CDR2 FQGTGA. V gave up 2 bases and J gave up 5 bases, with 16 bases separating them. This sample stems from a study of T cell responses to AZD1222 COVID-19 vaccine. Using immunoSEQ multiplex PCR, the repertoire was profiled, and TCRdb retains in-frame clones only, with some absent. This sample has 140,000 to 150,000 clones, with around 94% found just once. Overall study findings and caveats: Clonal diversity was possibly underestimated; the donors were predominantly white British and more often female. Targets within unmutated variant regions were reportedly found for nearly half of spike-specific TCRs. Across spike, vaccine-associated CD4 TCRs were found, dominant at 160-218 and 743-854.

The rearrangement links TRBV7-3 to TRBJ2-1; tentatively, D is TRBD2 (6 bases). This specimen consisted of peripheral blood, obtained after recovery from COVID-19. The receptor was derived from an adult who had recovered from COVID-19. The CDR3 coding sequence is TGTGCCAGCAGCTTACTCTGGCTAGCGTCAAACAATGAGCAGTTCTTC. As protein: CASSLLWLASNNEQFF.